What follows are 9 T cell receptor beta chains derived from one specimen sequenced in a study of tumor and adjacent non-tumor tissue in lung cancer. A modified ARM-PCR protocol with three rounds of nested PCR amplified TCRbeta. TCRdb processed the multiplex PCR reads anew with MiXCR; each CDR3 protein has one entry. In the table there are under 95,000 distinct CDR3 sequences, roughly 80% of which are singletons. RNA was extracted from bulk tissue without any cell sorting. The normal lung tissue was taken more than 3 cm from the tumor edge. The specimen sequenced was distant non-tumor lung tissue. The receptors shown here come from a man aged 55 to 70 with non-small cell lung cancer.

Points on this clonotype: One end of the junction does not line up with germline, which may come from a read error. CDR3 DNA: TGTAGTGCTGGAGATCCCCAGGGGCATTATTCACCCCTCCACTTC. Translation gives CSAGDPQGHYSPLHF. The chain employs TRBV20-1 and TRBJ1-6; possibly TRBD1 for D (6 bases). Germline CDR1 and CDR2: DFQATT and SNEGSKA (reference sequence). The CDR3 has 15 amino acids.

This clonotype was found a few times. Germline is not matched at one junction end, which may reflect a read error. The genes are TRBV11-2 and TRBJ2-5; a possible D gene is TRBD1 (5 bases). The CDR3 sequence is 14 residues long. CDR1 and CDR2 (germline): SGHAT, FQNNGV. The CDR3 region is CTSSSGHVLETQYF. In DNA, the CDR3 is TGTACCAGTAGCTCCGGACATGTACTGGAGACCCAGTACTTC.

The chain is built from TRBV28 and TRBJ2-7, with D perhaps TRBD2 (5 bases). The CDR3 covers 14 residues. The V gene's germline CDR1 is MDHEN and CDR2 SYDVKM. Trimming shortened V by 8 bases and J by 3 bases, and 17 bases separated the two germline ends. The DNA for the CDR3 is TGTGCCAGCCAGGTAAAGGGAGCCAGCTACGAGCAGTACTTC. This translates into CASQVKGASYEQYF. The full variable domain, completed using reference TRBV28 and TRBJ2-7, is DVKVTQSSRYLVKRTGEKVFLECVQDMDHENMFWYRQDPGLGLRLIYFSYDVKMKEKGDIPEGYSVSREKKERFSLILESASTNQTSMYLCASQVKGASYEQYFGPGTRLTVT.

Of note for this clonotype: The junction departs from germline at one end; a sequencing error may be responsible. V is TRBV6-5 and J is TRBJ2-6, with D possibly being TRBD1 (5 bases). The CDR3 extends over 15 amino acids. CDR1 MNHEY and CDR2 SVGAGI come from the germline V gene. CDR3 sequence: CATSYFGSGANALTF. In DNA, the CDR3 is TGTGCCACCAGTTACTTCGGCTCTGGGGCCAACGCCCTGACTTTC.

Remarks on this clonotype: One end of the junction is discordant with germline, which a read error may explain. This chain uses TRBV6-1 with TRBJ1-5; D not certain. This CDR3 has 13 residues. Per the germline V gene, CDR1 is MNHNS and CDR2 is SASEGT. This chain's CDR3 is CARSATLFEPQHF. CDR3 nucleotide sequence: TGTGCCCGCAGTGCCACACTTTTTGAGCCCCAGCATTTT.

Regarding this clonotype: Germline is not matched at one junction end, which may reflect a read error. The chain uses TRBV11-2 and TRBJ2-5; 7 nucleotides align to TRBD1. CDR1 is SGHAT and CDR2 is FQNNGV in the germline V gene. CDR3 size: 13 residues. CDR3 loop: CVSSSTGEEIQCF. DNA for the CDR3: TGTGTCAGCAGCTCTACAGGGGAAGAGATCCAGTGCTTT.

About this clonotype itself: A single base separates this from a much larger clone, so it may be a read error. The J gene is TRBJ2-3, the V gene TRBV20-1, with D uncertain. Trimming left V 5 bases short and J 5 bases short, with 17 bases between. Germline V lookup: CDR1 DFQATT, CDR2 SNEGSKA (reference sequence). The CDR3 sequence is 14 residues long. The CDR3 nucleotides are TGCAGTGCTCTTAAAGACCCCATCATAGATACGCAGTATTTT. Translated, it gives CSALKDPIIDTQYF.

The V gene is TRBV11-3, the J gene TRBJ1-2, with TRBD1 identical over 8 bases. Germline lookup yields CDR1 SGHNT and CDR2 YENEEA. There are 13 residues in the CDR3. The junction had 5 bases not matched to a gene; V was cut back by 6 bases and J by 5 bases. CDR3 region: CASSVGQVYGYTF. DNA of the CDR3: TGTGCCAGCAGTGTGGGACAGGTGTATGGCTACACCTTC.

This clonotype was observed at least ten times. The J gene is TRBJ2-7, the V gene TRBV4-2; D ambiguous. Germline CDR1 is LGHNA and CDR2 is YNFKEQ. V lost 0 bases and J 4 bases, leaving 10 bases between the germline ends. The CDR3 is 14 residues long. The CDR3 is CASSQDPSRYEQYF. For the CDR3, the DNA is TGTGCCAGCAGCCAAGACCCCTCACGTTACGAGCAGTACTTC.